This TCR beta chain was profiled in a study of identical twins (dated by TCRdb to the mid-2010s). Background on the whole study: TCR alpha and beta repertoires from monozygotic twins, unrelated adults of various ages and cord blood were deep-sequenced to test whether fetal clonotypes persist. To rule out contamination, the twin experiments were replicated at different times with different library preparation protocols. Summary of the overall study and its limitations: Out-of-frame TCR alpha sharing in monozygotic twins was systematically underestimated by recombination models, whereas sharing between unrelated individuals was in agreement with the recombination models. Compared with coincidental sharing between unrelated individuals, out-of-frame TCR alpha sequences shared between twins showed an excess of sequences with low generation probability. In beta out-of-frame sequences, excess twin sharing was weaker, because having fewer shared sequences lowered the signal-to-noise ratio. Because the same donors could not be followed over many years, the conclusions depended on cross-sectional statistical analysis. Invariant T cells such as MAIT and iNKT could partly confound zero-insertion analyses, although diverse VJ usage argued against such confounding for most clonotypes. Fewer insertions were carried by abundant cord blood beta clonotypes; a weaker similar trend was observed in young adult naive repertoires, while no such trend was observed in memory repertoires.

This clonotype has more than one count but fewer than ten. Its antigen remains unidentified. Base qualities are not recorded, but no much larger clone differs from it by a single base. Libraries were made using 5' RACE. Sequenced using an Illumina HiSeq 2000. A universal primer binding site was added through template switching, and the final cDNA carried a unique molecular identifier so that TCR cDNA molecules could be counted accurately. Specific primers in the conserved constant-segment region were used to synthesize first-strand cDNA for TCR alpha and beta chains. To control for contamination, each cDNA library was double barcoded with a SMART-Mk sample barcode plus Illumina barcodes. TruSeq adapter sequences and Illumina sample barcodes were added in two successive PCR steps. TCR alpha and beta cDNA libraries were sequenced on the Illumina HiSeq platform with custom primers. Turning to the authors' computational methods: MiGEC processed the raw reads to extract unique molecular identifiers, while MiXCR was used to determine the CDR3 positions. Recombination models were inferred per individual with the repgenHMM and IGoR tools using an EM algorithm. Shared clonotype analysis was performed with the tcR package in R, normalizing sharing by the product of cloneset sizes. Out-of-frame nonproductive sequences were analyzed to study raw recombination free of thymic and clonal selection effects. TCRdb trimmed the raw reads at Q25, called clones with MiXCR and kept productive beta chains. Identical CDR3 proteins give one entry, which carries the most common genes and DNA. TCRdb, not the authors, supplied the V and J calls. Recorded for this sample are some 460,000 distinct CDR3 sequences; 14% of them occurred a single time. Jointly, the top ten make up approximately 0.52% of the sample.

All donors were healthy Caucasians. Three pairs of female monozygotic twins, all aged roughly 18 to 30 years, were included in the twin cohort. Positive isolation kits from Invitrogen were used to isolate the CD4+ and CD8+ T cell populations. For this chain, trimming is 5 bases at the V end and 1 base at the J end, and the number of junction bases without a gene match is 1. The germline V gene (reference sequence) supplies CDR1 MNHEY and CDR2 SMNVEV. The CDR3 measures 15 amino acids from cysteine to phenylalanine. Only the CDR3 region is kept as DNA, spanning 45 bases read in frame from base 1. This sample was also put to use in a study of yellow fever vaccine responses in identical twins. The second source states: The T cell response to vaccination in identical twins was reported by the authors to appear partly convergent and partly personalized. Focusing on identical twins, the study followed the T cell clones that responded to the vaccine, and did so with precision.

The receptor's source is a woman aged 18-30 years in good health. Sequenced sample: CD4+ T cells sorted from blood. Here the chain combines TRBV27 and TRBJ2-6; TRBD1 lines up with 8 middle nucleotides. The DNA sequence is as follows: TGTGCCAGCAGTAACAGGGGGTCTGGGGCCAACGTCCTGACTTTC. This codes for CASSNRGSGANVLTF.